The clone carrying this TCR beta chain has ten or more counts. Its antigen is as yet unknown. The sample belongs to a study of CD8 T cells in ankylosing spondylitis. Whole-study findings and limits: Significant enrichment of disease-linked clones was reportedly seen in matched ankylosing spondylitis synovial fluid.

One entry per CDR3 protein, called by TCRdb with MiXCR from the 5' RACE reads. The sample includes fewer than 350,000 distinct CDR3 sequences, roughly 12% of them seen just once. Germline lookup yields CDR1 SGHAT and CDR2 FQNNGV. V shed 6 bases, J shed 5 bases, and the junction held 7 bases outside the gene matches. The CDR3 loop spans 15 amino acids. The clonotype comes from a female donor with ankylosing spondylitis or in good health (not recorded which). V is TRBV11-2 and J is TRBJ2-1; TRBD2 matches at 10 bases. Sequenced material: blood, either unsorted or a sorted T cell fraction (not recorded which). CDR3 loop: CASRRIAGGHNEQFF. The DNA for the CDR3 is TGTGCCAGCAGACGAATAGCGGGGGGCCACAATGAGCAGTTCTTC.